A single sample is the source of the 17 T cell receptor beta chains below, sequenced in a study of shared clonotypes between healthy human individuals. Data came from immunoSEQ multiplex PCR; TCRdb stores just in-frame clones and leaves some out. The sample records about 2.3 million clones, 85% to 95% being singletons. The source material was naive CD4+ T cells from PBMCs. Described subset: CD45RA+ positively selected. These receptors were obtained from a man between 18 and 35 years old in good health. Some clones in this sample may be carry-over from other donors' samples.

The rearrangement links TRBV5-5 to TRBJ1-2; TRBD1 matches 7 bases. CDR3 length equals 15 residues. Losses at the gene ends were 3 bases for V and 3 bases for J; bases not matched to a gene: 8. Per the germline V gene, CDR1 is SGHKS and CDR2 is YYEKEE (reference sequence). The CDR3 region is CASSSLRTGDYGYTF. The CDR3, as DNA: TGTGCCAGCAGCTCGCTTCGGACAGGCGACTATGGCTACACCTTC.

This chain uses TRBV30 with TRBJ2-1; the match to TRBD2 covers 10 bases. V lost 8 bases and J lost 9; bases outside the gene matches: 10. Germline CDR1 GTSNPN, CDR2 SVGIG (reference sequence). The CDR3 spans 13 residues. CDR3 sequence: CALSGRIGGEQFF. The CDR3 DNA is TGTGCCCTTAGCGGGAGGATAGGGGGTGAGCAGTTCTTC.

The CDR3 nucleotides are TGCGCCAGCAGCCCCTCGGGGCAAGCTAACTATGGCTACACCTTC. It encodes CASSPSGQANYGYTF. The genes are TRBV4-1 and TRBJ1-2, with D maybe TRBD1 (5 bases). The V end lost 4 bases, the J end lost 0 bases, and 12 bases lay between the germline ends. The CDR3 length is 15 residues. The germline V gene has CDR1 MGHRA and CDR2 YSYEKL.

The chain employs TRBV10-1 and TRBJ2-5; D may be TRBD1 (6 bases). Germline CDR1 reads WNHNN; CDR2 reads SYGVQD (reference sequence). The CDR3 length is 14 residues. The V and J ends lost 4 bases and 5 bases respectively, with 14 bases between them. The CDR3 DNA reads as TGCGCCAGCAGTGCTCGAGGGGGTCGGGAGACCCAGTACTTC. Its translation: CASSARGGRETQYF.

The chain employs TRBV19 and TRBJ2-2; D possibly corresponds to TRBD1 (6 bases). The V gene lost 8 bases and the J gene lost 4 bases, with 14 bases spanning the gap. The CDR3 covers 14 residues. Germline V lookup: CDR1 LNHDA, CDR2 SQIVND (reference sequence). The CDR3 DNA sequence: TGTGCCAGTGGGGGCCCAGGGGCCACCGGGGAGCTGTTTTTT. Translating it yields CASGGPGATGELFF.

This clone was picked up one time. Other DNA sequences in this specimen translate into the identical CDR3. The genes are TRBV29-1 and TRBJ2-5, with TRBD1 matching over 7 bases. The germline gives CDR1 SQVTM, CDR2 ANQGSEA. V dropped 6 bases and J dropped 2; count of bases not matched to a gene: 6. This CDR3 is built from 13 residues. CDR3 loop: CSVAGTAQETQYF. The CDR3 nucleotides are TGCAGCGTCGCTGGGACAGCTCAAGAGACCCAGTACTTC.

In the case of this clone: The same CDR3 is also encoded by other DNA sequences in this sample. The chain recombines TRBV6-1 with TRBJ1-1, with D hard to call. The V end lost 6 bases, the J end lost 4 bases, and 12 bases lay between the germline ends. The CDR3 is 13 amino acids. CDR1 MNHNS and CDR2 SASEGT come from the germline V gene. CDR3 protein: CASSEQGGTEAFF. The CDR3 region has the DNA TGTGCCAGCAGCGAGCAAGGAGGCACTGAAGCTTTCTTT.

V and J are TRBV4-1 and TRBJ2-5; D remains unclear. V lost 1 base and J 2 bases, leaving 8 bases between the germline ends. CDR3 length: 14 amino acids. The germline gives CDR1 MGHRA, CDR2 YSYEKL. The CDR3 DNA follows: TGCGCCAGCAGCCAAGGCTCGGATCAAGAGACCCAGTACTTC. Its protein is CASSQGSDQETQYF.

The V and J genes are TRBV19 and TRBJ2-4; D is uncertain. Trimming pared 1 base from V and 0 bases from J, leaving 10 bases between. Germline V gene data show CDR1 as LNHDA and CDR2 as SQIVND (reference sequence). The CDR3 totals 16 residues. CDR3: CASSIVVIGAKNIQYF. The CDR3 DNA follows: TGTGCCAGTAGTATAGTGGTGATAGGAGCCAAAAACATTCAGTACTTC. Full variable domain (missing parts from reference TRBV19 and TRBJ2-4): DGGITQSPKYLFRKEGQNVTLSCEQNLNHDAMYWYRQDPGQGLRLIYYSQIVNDFQKGDIAEGYSVSREKKESFPLTVTSAQKNPTAFYLCASSIVVIGAKNIQYFGAGTRLSVL.

The chain combines TRBV29-1 with TRBJ1-4; a possible D gene is TRBD1 (5 bases). Germline V gives CDR1 SQVTM, CDR2 ANQGSEA. V lost 1 base and J lost 10, with 10 bases in between. The CDR3 totals 12 residues. The CDR3 protein is CSVEGPGGKLFF. The CDR3 nucleotides are TGCAGCGTTGAAGGCCCGGGGGGAAAACTGTTTTTT.

The chain employs TRBV2 and TRBJ1-2, with a possible D match to TRBD1 (5 bases). CDR1 is SNHLY, CDR2 FYNNEI, per germline. V shed 7 bases and J shed 8 bases, with 14 bases lying between them. The CDR3 is made up of 12 amino acids. This chain's CDR3 is CASTRPGGGYTF. DNA for the CDR3: TGTGCCAGCACCAGGCCTGGGGGAGGCTACACCTTC.

The chain links TRBV7-2 to TRBJ1-3; no clear D. V lost 4 bases and J 4 bases, leaving 14 bases between the germline ends. The CDR3 loop spans 15 amino acids. Germline-derived CDR1 and CDR2 are SGHTA and FQGNSA. This CDR3 is CASSSRPGFGNTIYF. For the CDR3, the DNA is TGTGCCAGCAGCTCAAGACCGGGGTTCGGAAACACCATATATTTT.

This chain joins TRBV5-4 and TRBJ2-3, with 11 bases aligning to TRBD2. Germline CDR1 SGHNT, CDR2 YYREEE (reference sequence). J was trimmed by 3 bases and V by 4 bases; bases with no gene match: 13. The CDR3 is 18 amino acids. The CDR3 spells CASSRDLTSGRLTDTQYF. CDR3 DNA sequence: TGTGCCAGCAGCCGCGACCTCACTAGCGGGAGACTGACAGATACGCAGTATTTT.

About this clone itself: In the same sample, other DNA sequences code for this CDR3. The chain couples TRBV28 to TRBJ2-2, with TRBD1 matching over 8 bases. Germline V gives CDR1 MDHEN, CDR2 SYDVKM. The CDR3 is 14 amino acids. The trim removed 4 bases at V and 6 bases at J, leaving 4 bases unmatched. This CDR3 reads CASSSGQGAGELFF. DNA of the CDR3: TGTGCCAGCAGTTCCGGACAGGGCGCCGGGGAGCTGTTTTTT.

This sequence joins TRBV28 and TRBJ1-3; 8 bases are shared with TRBD1. The CDR3 is 16 amino acids. Germline CDR1 MDHEN, CDR2 SYDVKM. J was trimmed by 2 bases and V by 4 bases; bases with no gene match: 7. CDR3 residues: CASSSLDRVPGNTIYF. The CDR3 DNA reads as TGTGCCAGCAGTTCCCTGGACAGGGTCCCTGGAAACACCATATATTTT.

This clone occurred once. The rearrangement links TRBV10-3 to TRBJ1-4; the match to TRBD1 covers 7 bases. The V gene end was trimmed by 11 bases and the J gene end by 5 bases; junction bases not matched to a gene: 8. CDR1 ENHRY and CDR2 SYGVKD come from the germline V gene. The CDR3 is 13 residues long. The CDR3 DNA reads TGTGCCTGCAGGGGGGAATACAATGAAAAACTGTTTTTT. Residues: CACRGEYNEKLFF.

The chain couples TRBV2 to TRBJ2-3; 11 bases match TRBD2. V was clipped by 7 bases and J by 2 bases; unmatched bases: 8. Germline V gene lookup returns CDR1 SNHLY and CDR2 FYNNEI. There are 16 residues in the CDR3. Here the CDR3 reads CASKGTSGVHTDTQYF. For the CDR3, the DNA is TGTGCCAGCAAAGGGACTAGCGGCGTCCACACAGATACGCAGTATTTT.